This TCR beta chain was sequenced for a study of cytomegalovirus exposure and HLA in healthy donors. Study-wide results and caveats: Association with HLA alleles at 0.05 false discovery rate was found for 17,000 or so TCR beta sequences in a later analysis. A later analysis found common viral pathogens apparently linked to several of the most significant clusters.

Both 60 Vbeta primers and 13 Jbeta primers went into the PCR. Only in-frame clones appear in the TCRdb table, and some are missing; sequencing was by immunoSEQ multiplex PCR. Of about 99,000 clones detected, roughly 66% appear once; the ten largest clones hold roughly 3.4%. Germline V gene lookup returns CDR1 SQVTM and CDR2 ANQGSEA. V was pared by 7 bases and J by 1 base, with 8 bases between. This CDR3 comprises 12 residues. In the case of this clone: Antigen: not known.

The chain carries TRBV29-1 and TRBJ2-1, with D possibly TRBD2 on 5 matching bases. This clonotype was obtained from a woman in her 50s in good health and CMV-seronegative. Sequencing was done on a sample of PBMCs. The CDR3 here is CSAEDSYNEQFF. As DNA, the CDR3 is TGCAGCGCGGAGGATTCCTACAATGAGCAGTTCTTC.